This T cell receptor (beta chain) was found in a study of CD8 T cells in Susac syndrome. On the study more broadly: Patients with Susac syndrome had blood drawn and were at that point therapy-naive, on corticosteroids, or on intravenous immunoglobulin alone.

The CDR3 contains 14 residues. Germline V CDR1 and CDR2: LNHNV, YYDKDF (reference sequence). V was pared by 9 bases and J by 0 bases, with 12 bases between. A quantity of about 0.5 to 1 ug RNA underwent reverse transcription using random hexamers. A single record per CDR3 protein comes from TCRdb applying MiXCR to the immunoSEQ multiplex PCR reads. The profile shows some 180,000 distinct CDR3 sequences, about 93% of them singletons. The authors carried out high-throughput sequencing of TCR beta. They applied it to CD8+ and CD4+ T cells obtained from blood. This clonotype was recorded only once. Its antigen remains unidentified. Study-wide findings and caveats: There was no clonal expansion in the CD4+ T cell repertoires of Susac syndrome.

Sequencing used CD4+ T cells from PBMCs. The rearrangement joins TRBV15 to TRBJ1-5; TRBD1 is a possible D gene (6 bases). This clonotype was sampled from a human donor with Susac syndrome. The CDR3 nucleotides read TGTGCCACTGCAGGGGAATATAGCAATCAGCCCCAGCATTTT. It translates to CATAGEYSNQPQHF.